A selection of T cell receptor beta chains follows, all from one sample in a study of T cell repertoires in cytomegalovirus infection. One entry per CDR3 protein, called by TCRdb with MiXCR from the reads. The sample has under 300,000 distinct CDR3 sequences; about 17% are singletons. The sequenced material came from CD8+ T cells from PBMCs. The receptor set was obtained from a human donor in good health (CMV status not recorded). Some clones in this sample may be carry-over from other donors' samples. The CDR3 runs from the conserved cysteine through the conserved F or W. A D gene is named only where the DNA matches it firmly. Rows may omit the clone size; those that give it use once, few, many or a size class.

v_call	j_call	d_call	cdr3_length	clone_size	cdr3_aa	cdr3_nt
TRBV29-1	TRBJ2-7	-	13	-	CSVALEINYEQYF	TGCAGCGTTGCCCTGGAGATTAACTACGAGCAGTACTTC
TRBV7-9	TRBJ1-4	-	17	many	CASSLGTFGTENEKLFF	TGTGCCAGCAGCTTAGGGACCTTCGGGACCGAGAATGAAAAACTGTTTTTT
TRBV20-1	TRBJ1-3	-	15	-	CSARSGTPTGNTIYF	TGCAGTGCGAGATCCGGGACACCGACTGGAAACACCATATATTTT
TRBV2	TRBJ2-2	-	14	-	CASSDGGRAGELFF	TGTGCCAGCAGTGACGGGGGAAGGGCCGGGGAGCTGTTTTTT
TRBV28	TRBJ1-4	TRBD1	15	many	CASRNRDRGNEKLFF	TGTGCCAGCAGGAACCGGGACAGGGGAAATGAAAAACTGTTTTTT
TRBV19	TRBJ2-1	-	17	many	CASSIDRDGSSYNEQFF	TGTGCCAGTAGTATAGATCGGGACGGTAGCTCCTACAATGAGCAGTTCTTC
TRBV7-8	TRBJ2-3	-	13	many	CASSAWPGDTQYF	TGTGCCAGCAGCGCGTGGCCCGGCGATACGCAGTATTTT
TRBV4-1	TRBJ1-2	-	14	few	CASSRETEAYGYTF	TGCGCCAGCAGCCGAGAGACAGAAGCCTATGGCTACACCTTC
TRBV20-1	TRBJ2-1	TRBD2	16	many	CSARDSVGLVYNEQFF	TGCAGTGCTAGAGATTCCGTTGGACTAGTATACAATGAGCAGTTCTTC
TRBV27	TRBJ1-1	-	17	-	CASSHRTGILTNTEAFF	TGTGCCAGCAGTCACCGTACGGGTATCCTCACCAACACTGAAGCTTTCTTT
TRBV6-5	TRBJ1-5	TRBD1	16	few	CASSPRRDRGYQPQHF	TGTGCCAGCAGCCCACGGCGAGACAGGGGTTATCAGCCCCAGCATTTT
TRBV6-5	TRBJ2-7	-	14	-	CASRSPGDNYEQYF	TGTGCCAGCAGATCCCCCGGGGACAACTACGAGCAGTACTTC
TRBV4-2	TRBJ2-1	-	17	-	CASSQDPASTSYNEQFF	TGTGCCAGCAGCCAAGATCCGGCTAGTACCTCCTACAATGAGCAGTTCTTC
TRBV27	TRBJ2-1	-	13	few	CASSEDNYNEQFF	TGTGCCAGCAGTGAGGACAACTACAATGAGCAGTTCTTC
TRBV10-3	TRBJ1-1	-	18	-	CAISESSGDQHSNTEAFF	TGTGCCATCAGTGAGTCGAGTGGCGACCAGCATTCGAACACTGAAGCTTTCTTT
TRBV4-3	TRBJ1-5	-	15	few	CASSQGIDSNQPQHF	TGCGCCAGCAGCCAAGGTATTGATAGCAATCAGCCCCAGCATTTT
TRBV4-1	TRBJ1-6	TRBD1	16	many	CASSQAEQGWYSPLHF	TGCGCCAGCAGCCAAGCCGAACAGGGGTGGTATTCACCCCTCCACTTT
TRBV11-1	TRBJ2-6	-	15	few	CASSLATGWANVLTF	TGTGCCAGCAGCTTAGCGACCGGGTGGGCCAACGTCCTGACTTTC
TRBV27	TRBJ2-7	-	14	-	CASSLFSTPSEQYF	TGTGCCAGCAGTTTATTTTCTACACCGTCCGAGCAGTACTTC
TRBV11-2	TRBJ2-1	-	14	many	CASSLAFGNNEQFF	TGTGCCAGCAGCTTAGCGTTTGGTAACAATGAGCAGTTCTTC
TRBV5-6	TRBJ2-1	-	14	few	CASSADYFYNEQFF	TGTGCCAGCAGCGCGGACTATTTCTACAATGAGCAGTTCTTC
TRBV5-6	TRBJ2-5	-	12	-	CASSLGVRTQYF	TGTGCCAGCAGCTTGGGCGTGAGGACCCAGTACTTC
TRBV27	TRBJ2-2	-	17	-	CASSSTRGPDKTRELFF	TGTGCCAGCAGTTCCACTCGGGGGCCCGATAAAACCAGGGAGCTGTTTTTT
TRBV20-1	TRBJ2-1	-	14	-	CSARPREQRNEQFF	TGCAGTGCTCGGCCCAGAGAACAGAGAAATGAGCAGTTCTTC
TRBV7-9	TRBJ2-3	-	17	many	CASSTTLTVQVTDTQYF	TGTGCCAGCAGCACCACTTTGACAGTCCAAGTTACAGATACGCAGTATTTT
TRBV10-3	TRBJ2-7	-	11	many	CAIRQDYEQYF	TGTGCCATCAGGCAGGACTACGAGCAGTACTTC
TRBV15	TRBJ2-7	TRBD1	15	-	CATSRGQGAFYEQYF	TGTGCCACCAGCAGAGGACAGGGCGCATTCTACGAGCAGTACTTC
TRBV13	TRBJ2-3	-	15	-	CASSLELATTDTQYF	TGTGCCAGCAGCTTAGAACTAGCAACCACAGATACGCAGTATTTT
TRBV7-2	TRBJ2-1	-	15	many	CASSLLRAIYNEQFF	TGTGCCAGCAGCTTACTCCGGGCCATTTACAATGAGCAGTTCTTC
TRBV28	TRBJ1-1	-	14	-	CASSLVGGRPEAFF	TGTGCCAGCAGTTTAGTTGGGGGTAGACCTGAAGCTTTCTTT
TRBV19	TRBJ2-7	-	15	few	CASSIDYAAAYEQYF	TGTGCCAGTAGTATAGATTACGCGGCAGCTTACGAGCAGTACTTC
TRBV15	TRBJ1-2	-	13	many	CATSRDETDGYTF	TGTGCCACCAGCAGAGATGAGACAGATGGCTACACCTTC
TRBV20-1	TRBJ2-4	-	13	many	CSATDSHRNIQYF	TGCAGTGCAACAGACAGTCACCGAAACATTCAGTACTTC
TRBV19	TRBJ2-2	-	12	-	CASSMARGELFF	TGTGCCAGTAGTATGGCTCGCGGGGAGCTGTTTTTT
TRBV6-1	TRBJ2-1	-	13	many	CASSVDGYNEQFF	TGTGCCAGCAGTGTCGACGGCTACAATGAGCAGTTCTTC
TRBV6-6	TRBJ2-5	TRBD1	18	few	CASRQPAGTGEGQETQYF	TGTGCCAGCAGACAGCCCGCTGGGACAGGGGAGGGACAAGAGACCCAGTACTTC
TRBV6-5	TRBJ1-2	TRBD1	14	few	CASSYEGAVYGYTF	TGTGCCAGCAGTTACGAGGGGGCTGTCTATGGCTACACCTTC
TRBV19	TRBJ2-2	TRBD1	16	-	CASTNPRGMNTGELFF	TGTGCCAGTACCAACCCCAGGGGGATGAACACCGGGGAGCTGTTTTTT
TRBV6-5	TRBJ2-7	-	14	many	CASHPQSGPYEQYF	TGTGCCTCCCACCCCCAGTCCGGTCCCTACGAGCAGTACTTC
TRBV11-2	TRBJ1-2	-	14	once	CASSLGWRSRGYTF	TGTGCCAGCAGCTTAGGATGGAGGTCGCGGGGCTACACCTTC